The 20 T cell receptor beta chains listed next were all sequenced from one sample in a study of blood T cell repertoires in COVID-19 (dated by TCRdb to the early 2020s). Receptor amplification or capture employed the immunoSEQ multiplex PCR assay. Imported from immuneACCESS, the table was reduced by TCRdb to in-frame sequences with V and J called. These copies leave out some clones; in studies compared against another copy, an unresolved V gene accounts for under half, and the cause of the remainder is not known. This sample is represented by roughly 40,000 clones; approximately 87% of them were singletons. 9% to 14% of the sample belongs to the ten largest clones. Material: peripheral blood. Receptors originate from a man between 65 and 80 years old with acute or convalescent COVID-19.

The chain recombines TRBV7-2 with TRBJ1-5, with D hard to call. The V gene lost 3 bases and the J gene lost 0 bases, with 9 bases spanning the gap. From germline, CDR1 is SGHTA and CDR2 FQGNSA. The CDR3 is 15 residues long. CDR3 protein: CASSFNSHSNQPQHF. CDR3 in DNA: TGTGCCAGCAGCTTCAACAGCCATAGCAATCAGCCCCAGCATTTT.

The CDR3, as DNA: TGTGCCAGCAGCTTATTCACAGGCGGGAGGGAGACCCAGTACTTC. This codes for CASSLFTGGRETQYF. The chain joins TRBV7-9 to TRBJ2-5, with 8 bases that match TRBD2. The CDR3 consists of 15 residues. In germline, CDR1 is SEHNR, CDR2 FQNEAQ (reference sequence). Germline trimming cut 2 bases from V and 5 bases from J; bases unmatched to any gene: 7.

This clone was recorded only once. In nucleotides, the CDR3 is TGTGCCAGAACAGGGGGCGCGCGTGAAAAACTGTTTTTT. It translates to CARTGGAREKLFF. This rearrangement joins TRBV6-5 to TRBJ1-4; 9 positions agree with TRBD1. The length of the CDR3 is 13 residues. With V trimmed by 9 bases and J by 7 bases, 6 bases remained unmatched. Germline CDR1 and CDR2: MNHEY and SVGAGI.

The chain recombines TRBV27 with TRBJ2-1; D is uncertain. The V gene lost 0 bases and the J gene lost 4 bases, with 4 bases spanning the gap. The CDR3 length is 13 residues. The V gene's germline CDR1 is MNHEY and CDR2 SMNVEV (reference sequence). The CDR3, as DNA: TGTGCCAGCAGTTTATCACTGTACAATGAGCAGTTCTTC. It is translated as CASSLSLYNEQFF.

The chain has TRBV7-6 and TRBJ2-1; no reliable D call. CDR1 and CDR2 (germline): SGHVS, FNYEAQ. The ends were cut back, 3 bases at V and 0 bases at J, with 9 bases in the middle. The CDR3 is made up of 15 amino acids. The chain's CDR3 is CASSFEKSSYNEQFF. CDR3 coding DNA: TGTGCCAGCAGCTTCGAGAAGAGCTCCTACAATGAGCAGTTCTTC.

The V gene is TRBV4-3, the J gene TRBJ1-2; maybe TRBD1 (5 bases). V was shortened by 1 base and J by 3 bases, with 15 bases between the two germline ends. The germline V gene has CDR1 LGHNA and CDR2 YSLEER. The CDR3 is made up of 16 amino acids. The CDR3 DNA reads as TGCGCCAGCAGCCAAGGACTAGAGGGGATTTACTATGGCTACACCTTC. This translates into CASSQGLEGIYYGYTF.

The CDR3 loop is CASSEAGTGGTEAFF. Here the CDR3 DNA reads TGTGCCAGCAGTGAAGCCGGGACAGGGGGCACTGAAGCTTTCTTT. The rearrangement joins TRBV6-1 to TRBJ1-1; 11 bases map to TRBD1. J lost 4 bases, V lost 0 bases, and 1 base had no gene match. Germline values: CDR1 MNHNS, CDR2 SASEGT. This CDR3 has 15 residues.

The rearrangement uses TRBV6-6 and TRBJ1-5; the D gene is possibly TRBD1 (5 bases). Looked up from germline, CDR1 is MNHNY and CDR2 is SVGAGI (reference sequence). The CDR3 sequence is 14 residues long. Deletions cut 4 bases from V and 7 bases from J, with 14 bases between. CDR3 residues: CASSSAGGNQPQHF. Written as DNA, the CDR3 is TGTGCCAGCAGTTCCGCGGGGGGGAACCAGCCCCAGCATTTT.

The chain is built from TRBV7-3 and TRBJ2-7; TRBD1 aligns across 7 bases. The CDR3 extends over 15 amino acids. The germline CDR1 and CDR2 sequences are SGHTA and FQGTGA. J was trimmed by 1 base and V by 5 bases; bases with no gene match: 8. The CDR3 DNA sequence: TGTGCCAGCAGCCAAAGCCGGGACAGATCCTACGAGCAGTACTTC. The encoded protein is CASSQSRDRSYEQYF.

The gene calls are TRBV6-5 and TRBJ1-3; 8 bases agree with TRBD1. Germline V CDR1 and CDR2: MNHEY, SVGAGI. The V and J ends lost 0 bases and 4 bases, in that order; junction bases with no gene match: 5. The CDR3 spans 16 residues. The CDR3 bases are TGTGCCAGCAGTTACTCGGGCAGGGGGCCGGGAAACACCATATATTTT. This gives the protein CASSYSGRGPGNTIYF.

V usage is TRBV9 and J usage is TRBJ2-3; 11 bases fit TRBD2. The CDR3 has 15 residues. The germline V gene has CDR1 SGDLS and CDR2 YYNGEE. The V segment lost 4 bases and the J segment 4 bases; nucleotides outside the gene matches: 5. For the CDR3, the DNA is TGTGCCAGCAGCCCCACTAGCGGGAGCGCAGATACGCAGTATTTT. Translating it yields CASSPTSGSADTQYF.

The chain is built from TRBV9 and TRBJ1-2; 7 bases line up with TRBD1. CDR1 is SGDLS, CDR2 YYNGEE, per germline. This CDR3 is built from 15 residues. The J segment lost 4 bases and the V segment lost 3 bases, leaving 9 bases of the junction unmatched. In DNA, the CDR3 is TGTGCCAGCAGCGCGTCCTCCGGGACAGCCTATGGCTACACCTTC. Its protein product is CASSASSGTAYGYTF.

The chain recombines TRBV15 with TRBJ2-7; tentatively, D is TRBD1 (6 bases). This CDR3 has 16 amino acids. V lost 1 base and J 2 bases, leaving 15 bases between the germline ends. CDR1 LNHNV and CDR2 YYDKDF come from the germline V gene (reference sequence). The CDR3 DNA follows: TGTGCCACCAGCAGAGGACGGGACACCCTCACCTACGAGCAGTACTTC. Translated, it gives CATSRGRDTLTYEQYF.

This sequence joins TRBV19 and TRBJ2-1; D is perhaps TRBD2 (6 bases). CDR1 is LNHDA and CDR2 is SQIVND in the germline V gene (reference sequence). This CDR3 has 12 residues. Between the trimmed V and J ends, which lost 3 bases and 9 bases, there was a span of 9 bases. CDR3 nucleotides: TGTGCCAGTAGTATTGCTAGCGCTGAGCAGTTCTTC. It codes for CASSIASAEQFF.

The V gene is TRBV7-6, the J gene TRBJ2-1, with 7 positions matching TRBD2. CDR1 SGHVS and CDR2 FNYEAQ come from the germline V gene. The V and J ends lost 2 bases and 0 bases, in that order; junction bases with no gene match: 7. CDR3 size: 17 residues. CDR3: CASSLRYGGSSYNEQFF. The CDR3 DNA reads TGTGCCAGCAGCTTAAGGTATGGCGGGAGCTCCTACAATGAGCAGTTCTTC. Full variable domain (remainder filled in from reference TRBV7-6 and TRBJ2-1): GAGVSQSPRYKVTKRGQDVALRCDPISGHVSLYWYRQALGQGPEFLTYFNYEAQQDKSGLPNDRFSAERPEGSISTLTIQRTEQRDSAMYRCASSLRYGGSSYNEQFFGPGTRLTVL.

The genes are TRBV7-2 and TRBJ1-1; 8 bases agree with TRBD1. Losses at the gene ends were 1 base for V and 4 bases for J; bases not matched to a gene: 2. This CDR3 has 14 residues. Germline CDR1 reads SGHTA; CDR2 reads FQGNSA. The CDR3 region is CASSLVDRATEAFF. The CDR3 bases are TGTGCCAGCAGCTTAGTGGACAGGGCCACTGAAGCTTTCTTT.

A word on this clone: No DNA is shown, since the ends of the CDR3 on it are uncertain; the CDR3 is the one TCRdb lists. J is TRBJ1-1 and V is TRBV2. The germline V gene has CDR1 SNHLY and CDR2 FYNNEI. The CDR3 has 13 residues if both end residues are counted. The CDR3: CASILDLNTEAFF.

The chain couples TRBV6-2 or TRBV6-3 to TRBJ1-5; D is perhaps TRBD1 (5 bases). The germline V and J ends were trimmed by 2 bases and 3 bases, with 11 bases remaining between them. Germline V gene lookup returns CDR1 MNHEY and CDR2 SVGEGT. The CDR3 consists of 15 residues. The CDR3 loop reads CASSYESGNNQPQHF. The CDR3, as DNA: TGTGCCAGCAGTTACGAGTCAGGGAACAATCAGCCCCAGCATTTT.

This chain connects TRBV7-2 to TRBJ2-1; D is possibly TRBD2 (5 bases). V lost 4 bases and J 1 base, leaving 14 bases between the germline ends. There are 16 residues in the CDR3. Per germline, CDR1 SGHTA and CDR2 FQGNSA. This chain's CDR3 is CASSWAGGLSYNEQFF. The DNA for the CDR3 is TGTGCCAGCAGCTGGGCAGGAGGTCTATCCTACAATGAGCAGTTCTTC.

The gene calls are TRBV6-6 and TRBJ1-2, with D possibly matching TRBD1 (5 bases). Between the trimmed V and J ends, which lost 7 bases and 4 bases, there was a span of 19 bases. The germline V gene encodes CDR1 MNHNY and CDR2 SVGAGI (reference sequence). CDR3 length equals 15 residues. The CDR3 sequence is CASTSPGAEGYGYTF. The CDR3 DNA is TGTGCCAGCACCTCCCCCGGGGCGGAGGGCTATGGCTACACCTTC.